Below, 28 T cell receptor beta chains from the same sample are listed, as sequenced in a study of blood T cell repertoires in COVID-19. Repertoires were generated with immunoSEQ multiplex PCR, while TCRdb's copy carries only in-frame clones and drops some. The repertoire includes tens of thousands of clones, 82% of them detected once, and around 4.1% sits in the top ten. What was sequenced was peripheral blood. These receptors were obtained from a woman aged 55-75 years with acute or convalescent COVID-19.

This clone was counted only a few times. The rearrangement links TRBV7-2 to TRBJ2-1; TRBD2 might be the D (5 bases). V lost 5 bases to trimming and J lost 1 base, with 12 bases between them. The CDR3 has 15 residues. CDR1 and CDR2 from the germline V gene are SGHTA and FQGNSA. The CDR3 coding sequence is TGTGCCAGCAGCCTTGGAGGAGGTTCCTACAATGAGCAGTTCTTC. Residues: CASSLGGGSYNEQFF.

A single count supports this clone. The chain is built from TRBV9 and TRBJ1-2, with TRBD1 as a possible D gene (6 bases). V shed 0 bases and J shed 8 bases, with 20 bases lying between them. This CDR3 region has 16 residues. From germline, CDR1 is SGDLS and CDR2 YYNGEE. Here the CDR3 DNA reads TGTGCCAGCAGCGTAGGGGACAACAAACAATCGCGCGGCTACACCTTC. It specifies CASSVGDNKQSRGYTF.

This sequence joins TRBV6-5 and TRBJ2-7, with 8 bases identical to TRBD2. The J segment lost 3 bases and the V segment lost 4 bases, leaving 8 bases of the junction unmatched. This CDR3 region has 15 residues. Germline CDR1 and CDR2: MNHEY and SVGAGI. CDR3 DNA: TGTGCCAGCAGTTTAGCGCGGGGGGCGGTCTACGAGCAGTACTTC. It yields the protein CASSLARGAVYEQYF.

The CDR3 loop reads CASSLALADMNTEAFF. The CDR3 nucleotides are TGCGCCAGCAGCTTGGCCCTAGCAGACATGAACACTGAAGCTTTCTTT. The rearrangement links TRBV5-1 to TRBJ1-1; D unresolved. V gave up 0 bases and J gave up 0 bases, with 12 bases separating them. CDR3 size: 16 residues. Per germline, CDR1 SGHRS and CDR2 YFSETQ.

This chain joins TRBV28 and TRBJ1-2; D unresolved. V lost 3 bases to trimming and J lost 8 bases, with 10 bases between them. The CDR3 runs to 12 residues. Looked up from germline, CDR1 is MDHEN and CDR2 is SYDVKM. CDR3 residues: CASSLNDIGYTF. The CDR3 region has the DNA TGTGCCAGCAGTTTGAACGACATCGGCTACACCTTC.

The rearrangement links TRBV29-1 to TRBJ1-6; a weak D match, TRBD1 (5 bases). This CDR3 region has 13 residues. V lost 4 bases and J 7 bases, leaving 11 bases between the germline ends. Germline V gene data show CDR1 as SQVTM and CDR2 as ANQGSEA. CDR3 DNA sequence: TGCAGCGTTGCGGGGGATGGGAATTCACCCCTCCACTTT. This translates into CSVAGDGNSPLHF. Full variable domain (missing parts from reference TRBV29-1 and TRBJ1-6): SAVISQKPSRDICQRGTSLTIQCQVDSQVTMMFWYRQQPGQSLTLIATANQGSEATYESGFVIDKFPISRPNLTFSTLTVSNMSPEDSSIYLCSVAGDGNSPLHFGNGTRLTVT.

This rearrangement joins TRBV7-8 to TRBJ2-1, with TRBD2 matching 10 bases. J was trimmed by 7 bases and V by 3 bases; bases with no gene match: 9. Per germline, CDR1 SGHVS and CDR2 FQNEAQ. CDR3 length: 16 amino acids. CDR3: CASSLRVAGGNNEQFF. Written as DNA, the CDR3 is TGTGCCAGCAGCTTGAGGGTAGCGGGAGGCAATAATGAGCAGTTCTTC.

This chain uses TRBV14 with TRBJ2-7; TRBD1 matches 7 bases. Losses at the gene ends were 5 bases for V and 3 bases for J; bases not matched to a gene: 4. Germline V CDR1 and CDR2: SGHDN, FVKESK. The CDR3 length is 13 residues. CDR3 in amino acids: CASSKTGYYEQYF. CDR3 nucleotide sequence: TGTGCCAGCAGCAAGACAGGGTACTACGAGCAGTACTTC.

The V call is TRBV5-6, the J call TRBJ1-2; D call uncertain. V gave up 3 bases and J gave up 4 bases, with 7 bases separating them. Germline V gene sequence: CDR1 SGHDT, CDR2 YYEEEE. The CDR3 runs 12 residues. The CDR3: CASSSQIYGYTF. In DNA form, the CDR3 reads TGTGCCAGCAGCTCACAAATCTATGGCTACACCTTC.

The J gene is TRBJ2-2, the V gene TRBV2; the D is unclear. Deletions cut 7 bases from V and 0 bases from J, with 9 bases between. Germline lookup yields CDR1 SNHLY and CDR2 FYNNEI. This CDR3 region has 14 residues. The CDR3 sequence: CASTFTANTGELFF. The DNA of the CDR3 is TGTGCCAGCACCTTTACAGCGAACACCGGGGAGCTGTTTTTT. Complete variable domain (other parts from reference TRBV2 and TRBJ2-2): EPEVTQTPSHQVTQMGQEVILRCVPISNHLYFYWYRQILGQKVEFLVSFYNNEISEKSEIFDDQFSVERPDGSNFTLKIRSTKLEDSAMYFCASTFTANTGELFFGEGSRLTVL.

The chain joins TRBV5-1 to TRBJ2-3; 7 bases agree with TRBD1. The CDR3 has 15 amino acids. V lost 4 bases and J lost 2; bases outside the gene matches: 7. Germline-derived CDR1 and CDR2 are SGHRS and YFSETQ. The CDR3 loop is CASSARQGNTDTQYF. The CDR3 nucleotides read TGCGCCAGCAGCGCTAGACAGGGCAACACAGATACGCAGTATTTT.

J is TRBJ1-1 and V is TRBV10-3; D not resolved. This CDR3 contains 11 residues. V was trimmed by 10 bases and J by 6 bases, leaving 12 bases between them. Germline V lookup: CDR1 ENHRY, CDR2 SYGVKD. CDR3 amino acids: CATQGGAEAFF. Here the CDR3 DNA reads TGTGCCACCCAAGGCGGCGCTGAAGCTTTCTTT.

This sequence joins TRBV5-1 and TRBJ2-1; 10 bases align to TRBD2. In germline, CDR1 is SGHRS, CDR2 YFSETQ. Trimming at V came to 1 base and at J to 5 bases, leaving 9 bases not matched to a gene. The CDR3 consists of 17 residues. CDR3 loop: CASSLPPGLAVNNEQFF. Written as DNA, the CDR3 is TGCGCCAGCAGCTTGCCTCCAGGACTAGCGGTTAACAATGAGCAGTTCTTC. Combining the CDR3 with reference TRBV5-1 and TRBJ2-1 gives the whole variable domain KAGVTQTPRYLIKTRGQQVTLSCSPISGHRSVSWYQQTPGQGLQFLFEYFSETQRNKGNFPGRFSGRQFSNSRSEMNVSTLELGDSALYLCASSLPPGLAVNNEQFFGPGTRLTVL.

The V gene is TRBV13, the J gene TRBJ1-2; D is perhaps TRBD1 (5 bases). The germline CDR1 and CDR2 sequences are PRHDT and FYEKMQ (reference sequence). This CDR3 spans 18 amino acids. V lost 5 bases and J lost 0, with 22 bases in between. Written as DNA, the CDR3 is TGTGCCAGCAGCGGATCGACAGACAGAACCCGATCTAACTATGGCTACACCTTC. This sequence encodes CASSGSTDRTRSNYGYTF.

The V gene is TRBV12-3 or TRBV12-4, the J gene TRBJ1-2; the match to TRBD1 covers 9 bases. J was trimmed by 5 bases and V by 7 bases; bases with no gene match: 5. This CDR3 has 13 amino acids. CDR3 sequence: CASTLQGAYGYTF. CDR3 coding DNA: TGTGCCAGCACCTTACAGGGGGCGTATGGCTACACCTTC.

Only a few counts were recorded for this clone. This chain joins TRBV4-2 and TRBJ1-6; D gene uncertain. CDR1 is LGHNA and CDR2 is YNFKEQ in the germline V gene. This CDR3 has 13 amino acids. The V and J ends lost 1 base and 11 bases respectively, with 9 bases between them. CDR3 coding DNA: TGTGCCAGCAGCCAAGTTCAGGATCCACCCCTCCACTTT. Translated, it gives CASSQVQDPPLHF.

The rearrangement links TRBV5-1 to TRBJ2-1; weak D call: TRBD2 (5 bases). The CDR3 length is 15 residues. V shed 1 base and J shed 3 bases, with 11 bases lying between them. Germline V gene lookup returns CDR1 SGHRS and CDR2 YFSETQ. CDR3 bases: TGCGCCAGCAGCTTGCCTGAAACTAGCTACAATGAGCAGTTCTTC. Translation: CASSLPETSYNEQFF.

J is TRBJ1-5 and V is TRBV12-3 or TRBV12-4, with a tentative D call TRBD1 (5 bases). The CDR3 covers 11 residues. V dropped 3 bases and J dropped 9 bases, with 6 bases sitting between them. The CDR3 coding sequence is TGTGCCAGCAGTTTGGGGGGGCCCCAGCATTTT. Translation: CASSLGGPQHF.

The genes are TRBV7-8 and TRBJ1-1; the match to TRBD1 covers 7 bases. J was trimmed by 11 bases and V by 2 bases; bases with no gene match: 11. Germline V lookup: CDR1 SGHVS, CDR2 FQNEAQ. CDR3 size: 14 residues. DNA of the CDR3: TGTGCCAGCAGCTTACGGGACAGACCCTATGAGGCTTTCTTT. It yields the protein CASSLRDRPYEAFF.

V gene TRBV2 combines with J gene TRBJ2-2; 11 positions match TRBD2. CDR1 and CDR2 from the germline V gene are SNHLY and FYNNEI. J gave up 2 bases and V 5 bases, and 1 base lay outside the gene matches. The CDR3 contains 15 residues. CDR3 loop: CASSRLAGNTGELFF. CDR3 in DNA: TGTGCCAGCAGTCGACTAGCGGGAAACACCGGGGAGCTGTTTTTT.

This clone has a handful of counts. V usage is TRBV6-5 and J usage is TRBJ1-6; 8 positions match TRBD1. The CDR3 is 14 residues long. Unmatched junction bases numbered 4, after V lost 6 bases and J lost 6 bases. The germline gives CDR1 MNHEY, CDR2 SVGAGI. CDR3 nucleotide sequence: TGTGCCAGCAGAACCCAGGGGGCTAATTCACCCCTCCACTTT. This sequence encodes CASRTQGANSPLHF.

The J gene is TRBJ2-5, the V gene TRBV6-5; D gene ambiguous. V gave up 4 bases and J gave up 5 bases, with 8 bases separating them. Germline-derived CDR1 and CDR2 are MNHEY and SVGAGI. The CDR3 spans 12 residues. CDR3 loop: CASSSTWETQYF. In nucleotides, the CDR3 is TGTGCCAGCAGTTCCACTTGGGAGACCCAGTACTTC.

The genes are TRBV2 and TRBJ2-5; D perhaps matches TRBD1 (6 bases). CDR3 size: 12 residues. CDR1 and CDR2 (germline): SNHLY, FYNNEI. Trimming left V 11 bases short and J 1 base short, with 11 bases between. The CDR3 DNA follows: TGTGCCGGACAGCTCTTCCAAGAGACCCAGTACTTC. This gives the protein CAGQLFQETQYF.

V is TRBV19 and J is TRBJ1-1; TRBD1 might be the D (5 bases). The CDR3 runs to 14 residues. Trimming removed 4 bases from V and 1 base from J, with 10 bases in between. Germline V gene sequence: CDR1 LNHDA, CDR2 SQIVND (reference sequence). CDR3 sequence reads: CASSNQGGNTEAFF. The CDR3 DNA is TGTGCCAGTAGTAATCAGGGAGGGAACACTGAAGCTTTCTTT.

V and J are TRBV29-1 and TRBJ2-1; 13 bases map to TRBD2. The CDR3 covers 20 residues. Losses at the gene ends were 6 bases for V and 1 base for J; bases not matched to a gene: 18. CDR1 is SQVTM, CDR2 ANQGSEA, per germline. The CDR3 loop is CSVFHLGLAGKGHSYNEQFF. In DNA, the CDR3 is TGCAGCGTCTTCCATCTGGGACTAGCGGGAAAAGGCCATTCCTACAATGAGCAGTTCTTC.

This chain uses TRBV6-5 with TRBJ1-1; tentative D call: TRBD1 (6 bases). This CDR3 region has 12 residues. Germline loops: CDR1 MNHEY, CDR2 SVGAGI. Trimming stripped 6 bases from V and 7 bases from J, with 12 bases between. CDR3 coding DNA: TGTGCCAGCAGCTTAAAACAGGGTGAAGCTTTCTTT. Translated, it gives CASSLKQGEAFF.

This clone appeared a single time. This sequence joins TRBV30 and TRBJ2-2; D is uncertain. Germline V CDR1 and CDR2: GTSNPN, SVGIG (reference sequence). V was shortened by 8 bases and J by 2 bases, with 6 bases between the two germline ends. The CDR3 loop spans 11 amino acids. The CDR3 sequence: CARGNTGELFF. CDR3 nucleotide sequence: TGTGCCCGCGGTAACACCGGGGAGCTGTTTTTT.

This clone was seen more than once but under ten times. The V call is TRBV3-1 (or the pseudogene TRBV3-2), the J call TRBJ1-3; no reliable D call. V was shortened by 2 bases and J by 2 bases, with 7 bases between the two germline ends. CDR3 length: 14 amino acids. CDR1 and CDR2 from the germline V gene are LGHDT and YNNKEL (reference sequence). The CDR3 is CASSQSTAGNTIYF. The CDR3 DNA sequence: TGTGCCAGCAGCCAATCAACTGCTGGAAACACCATATATTTT.